This entry lists 29 T cell receptor beta chains sequenced from one sample in a study of T-cell reconstitution after alpha-beta-depleted transplantation in children. Preparation of the TCRbeta library used unique molecular identifiers. MiXCR, run by TCRdb on the PCR reads, gives a single entry per CDR3 protein. This sample has hundreds of thousands of distinct CDR3 sequences, with around 17% found just once. Sequenced here: PBMCs, mostly from graft donor cells, sampled 360 days after TCRalphabeta/CD19-depleted stem cell transplant. Source of these receptors: a male patient under 18 who had a stem cell transplant for acute lymphoblastic leukemia, so the T cells may come from the graft donor.

The gene calls are TRBV11-2 and TRBJ2-2, with a weak D call TRBD2 (6 bases). The germline gives CDR1 SGHAT, CDR2 FQNNGV. This CDR3 contains 15 residues. V lost 1 base, J lost 4 bases, and 10 bases lay in between. CDR3 sequence: CASSLVGAGTGELFF. The DNA for the CDR3 is TGTGCCAGCAGCTTAGTGGGAGCGGGCACCGGGGAGCTGTTTTTT.

The chain combines TRBV19 with TRBJ2-6, with D possibly TRBD1 on 5 matching bases. CDR1 is LNHDA, CDR2 SQIVND, per germline (reference sequence). The CDR3 consists of 14 residues. V was shortened by 8 bases and J by 3 bases, with 11 bases between the two germline ends. Written as DNA, the CDR3 is TGTGCCAGTCAGGCCAGGGATGGGGCCAACGTCCTGACTTTC. It is translated as CASQARDGANVLTF. Combining the CDR3 with reference TRBV19 and TRBJ2-6 gives the whole variable domain DGGITQSPKYLFRKEGQNVTLSCEQNLNHDAMYWYRQDPGQGLRLIYYSQIVNDFQKGDIAEGYSVSREKKESFPLTVTSAQKNPTAFYLCASQARDGANVLTFGAGSRLTVL.

This clonotype occurred a few times. The chain combines TRBV10-3 with TRBJ2-2; TRBD1 or TRBD2 may be the D gene (5 bases each). This CDR3 is 16 amino acids long. The germline gives CDR1 ENHRY, CDR2 SYGVKD. The V end lost 0 bases, the J end lost 5 bases, and 13 bases lay between the germline ends. DNA of the CDR3: TGTGCCATCAGTGAGTCGGTCGGGGACGGGACCGGGGAGCTGTTTTTT. Protein: CAISESVGDGTGELFF.

This clonotype was seen a handful of times. The V gene is TRBV15, the J gene TRBJ2-2; TRBD1 matches at 8 bases. The germline CDR1 and CDR2 sequences are LNHNV and YYDKDF (reference sequence). The CDR3 contains 18 residues. V was clipped by 0 bases and J by 0 bases; unmatched bases: 6. Written as DNA, the CDR3 is TGTGCCACCAGCAGAGATTACCCGGACAGGGCGAACACCGGGGAGCTGTTTTTT. Encoded protein: CATSRDYPDRANTGELFF. The full variable domain, with the rest looked up from reference TRBV15 and TRBJ2-2, is DAMVIQNPRYQVTQFGKPVTLSCSQTLNHNVMYWYQQKSSQAPKLLFHYYDKDFNNEADTPDNFQSRRPNTSFCFLDIRSPGLGDTAMYLCATSRDYPDRANTGELFFGEGSRLTVL.

The rearrangement joins TRBV28 to TRBJ1-1; D unresolved. The CDR3 contains 13 residues. V was trimmed by 8 bases and J by 5 bases, leaving 15 bases between them. Germline V gene lookup returns CDR1 MDHEN and CDR2 SYDVKM. CDR3 in DNA: TGTGCCAGCCATCCCCCGCCGTTGACTGAAGCTTTCTTT. It specifies CASHPPPLTEAFF.

This clonotype was seen a handful of times. The CDR3 DNA sequence: TGTGCCAGCTCACAACCGGGACTAGCGGTCCTTCGAGGGGCCTACGAGCAGTACTTC. It codes for CASSQPGLAVLRGAYEQYF. V and J are TRBV18 and TRBJ2-7, with 11 bases matching TRBD2. The germline CDR1 and CDR2 sequences are KGHSH and LQKENI. The CDR3 has 19 amino acids. Trimming cost V 4 bases and J 2 bases; bases outside gene matches: 16.

The CDR3 DNA reads TGTGCCAGCAGCCAAGAGACGGGAGGTTCTGGAAACACCATATATTTT. Translating it yields CASSQETGGSGNTIYF. V usage is TRBV4-2 and J usage is TRBJ1-3; D call uncertain. CDR3 size: 16 residues. Trimming removed 0 bases from V and 1 base from J, with 10 bases in between. Germline assignment: CDR1 LGHNA and CDR2 YNFKEQ.

This clonotype was found many times. The rearrangement links TRBV29-1 to TRBJ1-2, with D tentatively TRBD1 (6 bases). The CDR3 extends over 12 amino acids. The ends were cut back, 5 bases at V and 2 bases at J, with 9 bases in the middle. Germline-derived CDR1 and CDR2 are SQVTM and ANQGSEA. The CDR3 sequence: CSVWTANYGYTF. CDR3 sequence (DNA): TGCAGCGTTTGGACAGCCAACTATGGCTACACCTTC.

This rearrangement joins TRBV11-2 to TRBJ2-7; the match to TRBD1 covers 8 bases. This CDR3 is built from 16 residues. Per the germline V gene, CDR1 is SGHAT and CDR2 is FQNNGV. The V gene end was trimmed by 3 bases and the J gene end by 4 bases; junction bases not matched to a gene: 11. CDR3 coding DNA: TGTGCCAGCAGCTTGCTTCCCGGGCAGGGGGCTTACGAGCAGTACTTC. Encoded protein: CASSLLPGQGAYEQYF. The full variable domain, in which reference TRBV11-2 and TRBJ2-7 provide the parts outside the CDR3, is EAGVAQSPRYKIIEKRQSVAFWCNPISGHATLYWYQQILGQGPKLLIQFQNNGVVDDSQLPKDRFSAERLKGVDSTLKIQPAKLEDSAVYLCASSLLPGQGAYEQYFGPGTRLTVT.

This rearrangement joins TRBV5-6 to TRBJ2-5, with unresolved D. Deletions cut 0 bases from V and 5 bases from J, with 23 bases between. Germline CDR1 is SGHDT and CDR2 is YYEEEE. The CDR3 contains 18 residues. CDR3 nucleotide sequence: TGTGCCAGCAGCTTGGTTGGTGATGGGCTCCCGGCCCAGGAGACCCAGTACTTC. Its translation: CASSLVGDGLPAQETQYF.

This clonotype has ten or more counts. V is TRBV12-3 or TRBV12-4 and J is TRBJ2-4; D is unclear. V was pared by 8 bases and J by 7 bases, with 21 bases between. There are 15 residues in the CDR3. CDR3 DNA: TGTGCCAGCCATCGATGGGCCCCTCGAGAGAACATTCAGTACTTC. This sequence encodes CASHRWAPRENIQYF.

This sequence joins TRBV4-1 and TRBJ2-3; 11 nucleotides agree with TRBD2. Germline loops: CDR1 MGHRA, CDR2 YSYEKL. Germline trimming cut 2 bases from V and 4 bases from J; bases unmatched to any gene: 11. The CDR3 length is 18 residues. CDR3 sequence reads: CASSQRGPGLAVSDTQYF. The CDR3 DNA follows: TGCGCCAGCAGCCAAAGAGGTCCGGGACTAGCGGTTTCAGATACGCAGTATTTT.

This clonotype was seen a few times. In DNA form, the CDR3 reads TGTGCCAGCAGTCTGGCCCCGACAGGTCAAGAGACCCAGTACTTC. Its protein product is CASSLAPTGQETQYF. The chain has TRBV27 and TRBJ2-5; the D gene is possibly TRBD1 (6 bases). This CDR3 contains 15 residues. V was pared by 5 bases and J by 2 bases, with 15 bases between. CDR1 is MNHEY, CDR2 SMNVEV, per germline (reference sequence).

The chain carries TRBV11-2 and TRBJ2-7; 11 bases align to TRBD2. CDR1 and CDR2 (germline): SGHAT, FQNNGV. With V trimmed by 2 bases and J by 4 bases, 22 bases remained unmatched. The CDR3 totals 21 residues. CDR3 coding DNA: TGTGCCAGCAGCTTAAATCGTCTAGCGGGAGGTACAACCTCAAATATATACGAGCAGTACTTC. Its translation: CASSLNRLAGGTTSNIYEQYF.

In its sample, this clonotype was seen many times. The chain couples TRBV29-1 to TRBJ1-1; D is possibly TRBD1 (5 bases). Trimming left V 3 bases short and J 3 bases short, with 8 bases between. CDR3 length: 12 residues. CDR1 SQVTM and CDR2 ANQGSEA come from the germline V gene. The CDR3 loop is CSVDPGDTEAFF. The CDR3 coding sequence is TGCAGCGTTGATCCGGGGGACACTGAAGCTTTCTTT. The whole variable domain, filled in from reference TRBV29-1 and TRBJ1-1, reads SAVISQKPSRDICQRGTSLTIQCQVDSQVTMMFWYRQQPGQSLTLIATANQGSEATYESGFVIDKFPISRPNLTFSTLTVSNMSPEDSSIYLCSVDPGDTEAFFGQGTRLTVV.

This chain's CDR3 is CASSPRGGDQPQHF. Here the CDR3 DNA reads TGTGCCAGCAGTCCCAGGGGGGGAGATCAGCCCCAGCATTTT. This rearrangement joins TRBV12-3 or TRBV12-4 to TRBJ1-5; 7 bases are shared with TRBD1. The CDR3 contains 14 residues. J was trimmed by 5 bases and V by 5 bases; bases with no gene match: 6.

CDR3 protein: CASSYSKRAAGNQPQHF. Written as DNA, the CDR3 is TGTGCCAGCAGTTACTCGAAGAGAGCGGCCGGCAATCAGCCCCAGCATTTT. The genes are TRBV6-6 and TRBJ1-5, with unresolved D. Germline V lookup: CDR1 MNHNY, CDR2 SVGAGI (reference sequence). Trimming removed 0 bases from V and 2 bases from J, with 14 bases in between. The CDR3 sequence is 17 residues long.

In its sample, this clonotype was seen a few times. This chain links TRBV13 with TRBJ2-7; 9 bases match TRBD2. Germline V gene data show CDR1 as PRHDT and CDR2 as FYEKMQ (reference sequence). V shed 3 bases, J shed 5 bases, and the junction held 5 bases outside the gene matches. The CDR3 loop spans 14 amino acids. The CDR3 nucleotides read TGTGCCAGCAGCTTGAGGCGGGAGGGCCACGAGCAGTACTTC. Amino acids: CASSLRREGHEQYF.

The chain employs TRBV12-3 or TRBV12-4 and TRBJ2-5, with unresolved D. V lost 1 base and J 9 bases, leaving 12 bases between the germline ends. This CDR3 is built from 13 residues. CDR3 DNA sequence: TGTGCCAGCAGTTTAGGTCCAAACCGGCCCCAGTACTTC. Residues: CASSLGPNRPQYF.

V is TRBV11-3 and J is TRBJ2-1, with 7 bases that match TRBD2. Looked up from germline, CDR1 is SGHNT and CDR2 is YENEEA. The CDR3 is 18 amino acids. V lost 5 bases and J lost 0; bases outside the gene matches: 13. CDR3 residues: CASSLRGASGSSYNEQFF. CDR3 DNA: TGTGCCAGCAGCCTGCGAGGGGCTAGCGGCAGCTCCTACAATGAGCAGTTCTTC.

This clonotype was found a few times. The chain has TRBV4-1 and TRBJ2-5, with 11 bases aligning to TRBD2. The CDR3 extends over 18 amino acids. Germline trimming cut 3 bases from V and 3 bases from J; bases unmatched to any gene: 12. Germline V gene data show CDR1 as MGHRA and CDR2 as YSYEKL. CDR3 bases: TGCGCCAGCAGCCACCAATCCACTAGCGGGAGACGGGAAGAGACCCAGTACTTC. It yields the protein CASSHQSTSGRREETQYF.

The genes are TRBV7-2 and TRBJ2-2; 11 bases fit TRBD2. In germline, CDR1 is SGHTA, CDR2 FQGNSA. This CDR3 contains 16 residues. Germline trimming cut 4 bases from V and 3 bases from J; bases unmatched to any gene: 4. This CDR3 reads CASSSLAGGYTGELFF. The CDR3 nucleotides read TGTGCCAGCAGCTCCCTAGCGGGAGGATACACCGGGGAGCTGTTTTTT.

The table lists this clonotype with a few counts. The chain combines TRBV4-1 with TRBJ2-3; no clear D gene. The length of the CDR3 is 18 residues. The germline V and J ends were trimmed by 6 bases and 0 bases, with 22 bases remaining between them. Germline loops: CDR1 MGHRA, CDR2 YSYEKL. The CDR3 sequence is CASRRNPSGVRSTDTQYF. CDR3 bases: TGCGCCAGCAGACGTAACCCGTCGGGCGTGAGGAGCACAGATACGCAGTATTTT.

This clonotype was found many times. The gene calls are TRBV24-1 and TRBJ2-2; TRBD2 is a possible D gene (7 bases). The CDR3 spans 19 residues. The germline V and J ends were trimmed by 3 bases and 0 bases, with 19 bases remaining between them. Germline V gene data show CDR1 as KGHDR and CDR2 as SFDVKD. DNA for the CDR3: TGTGCCACCAGTGATCCGGGAGGCAGGGGCACGTCGAACACCGGGGAGCTGTTTTTT. It yields the protein CATSDPGGRGTSNTGELFF.

This clonotype has only a few counts. The chain couples TRBV20-1 to TRBJ2-4, with a tentative D call TRBD2 (5 bases). CDR1 DFQATT and CDR2 SNEGSKA come from the germline V gene (reference sequence). Trimming took off 3 bases at V and 2 bases at J, with 20 bases between the two ends. The CDR3 spans 17 residues. In DNA form, the CDR3 reads TGCAGTGCTAGTATGTTCGGCCGAGAGGGTCCCAAAAACATTCAGTACTTC. Its translation: CSASMFGREGPKNIQYF.

This clonotype was seen a handful of times. The CDR3 region has the DNA TGTGCCAGCAGTGCCCGGGGTGCTGGTAGCACAGATACGCAGTATTTT. Its protein product is CASSARGAGSTDTQYF. The chain couples TRBV12-3 or TRBV12-4 to TRBJ2-3; possible D gene TRBD2, 5 bases. With 5 bases removed from V and 0 bases from J, the gap between germline ends came to 15 bases. This CDR3 region has 16 residues.

The V call is TRBV6-5, the J call TRBJ2-7, with 7 bases lining up with TRBD2. CDR1 MNHEY and CDR2 SVGAGI come from the germline V gene. Trimming at V came to 0 bases and at J to 3 bases, leaving 5 bases not matched to a gene. This CDR3 has 15 residues. The CDR3 spells CASSYSEASGYEQYF. The CDR3 DNA reads TGTGCCAGCAGTTACTCAGAGGCTAGCGGCTACGAGCAGTACTTC.

This clonotype appeared many times. V usage is TRBV12-3 or TRBV12-4 and J usage is TRBJ2-3; unclear D gene. The V end lost 7 bases, the J end lost 0 bases, and 5 bases lay between the germline ends. There are 12 residues in the CDR3. This CDR3 is CASKPSTDTQYF. CDR3 coding DNA: TGTGCCAGCAAACCTAGCACAGATACGCAGTATTTT.

V is TRBV12-3 or TRBV12-4 and J is TRBJ1-2, with 9 bases lining up with TRBD1. This CDR3 is 12 amino acids long. V gave up 5 bases and J gave up 7 bases; unmatched junction bases: 2. The CDR3 spells CASSRQGGGYTF. Here the CDR3 DNA reads TGTGCCAGCAGTCGACAGGGGGGTGGCTACACCTTC.